What follows is one T cell receptor beta chain and its context. It has no known antigen specificity. Base quality data are lacking; no much larger clone is found one base away. This sample stems from a study of cytomegalovirus exposure and HLA in healthy donors (dated by TCRdb to about 2017). Regarding the study in general: According to an earlier analysis of several hundred of the donors, about 179 million T cells yielded 120 million or so unique TCR beta sequences and 276 Gb of sequence data. Around 320 gigabases of sequencing data and approximately 93 million unique TCR sequences were included in an early release covering around 600 HLA-typed donors. Among the approximately 430 genotyped donors, under 90% belonged to the genetic ancestry cluster associated with self-reported Caucasian donors. The study was designed to test whether signatures of past pathogen exposure could be identified by cataloging public T cell receptors. The study profiled the T cell repertoires of some 610 subjects by immunosequencing and related them to cytomegalovirus serostatus. Besides the first cohort of around 700 subjects, a separate validation cohort made up of roughly 130 different subjects was used. To predict cytomegalovirus infection status, the study combined high-throughput TCR immunosequencing, statistical association of individual TCRs with disease status, and machine learning. A later analysis re-analyzed previously published TCR beta repertoires from approximately 670 donors and added high-resolution HLA genotyping to study TCR occurrence patterns. In the later analysis, no new phenotypic data were used to find candidate immune exposures; instead, reliance was placed on TCR beta sequences and their occurrence across donors. An earlier analysis of approximately 580 of the donors used high-throughput TCR beta sequencing to judge whether each TCR beta V gene segment behaved as functional or pseudogenic. Donor age, sex, ethnicity and CMV serostatus were compiled together with the repertoire data. A later genetic analysis used genome-wide SNP genotypes for 398 of the 666 donors, treating that subset as a discovery cohort. All discovery cohort repertoires had been generated using a single sequencing platform. HLA typing included class I and class II loci at four-digit resolution. Typing coverage varied by locus: roughly 629-640 donors for A, B, C, DRB1 and DQB1; approximately 500 for DQA1; some 610 for DPA1; approximately 470 for DPB1. Roughly 5 DR-DQ haplotypes were treated as single units for association and clustering because of strong linkage in the cohort. Among approximately 370 genotyped donors of the cohort, an average of roughly 230,000 unique TCR beta nucleotide sequences was sequenced per donor, of which about 19% were non-productive. Points the paper makes about the study in general: An association between a missense DCLRE1C variant and V-gene and J-gene trimming of TCR beta chains was found in a later genetic analysis and replicated in an independent cohort. In a later genetic analysis, fewer N-insertions in productive TCRs were reported among donors in an Asian-associated ancestry cluster than the roughly 640-donor mean. According to a later analysis, most CMV-associated TCR beta chains appeared to be HLA-restricted, and the HLA associations seemed to be driven largely by CMV exposure. When HLA alleles, especially DR and DQ, strongly co-occurred, TCR associations were difficult to assign to individual alleles. While some public TCRs were present in many individuals, most TCR sequences turned up only very rarely across donors. In a later analysis, about 17,000 TCR beta sequences were associated with specific HLA alleles at a false discovery rate of 0.05. In a later analysis, HLA-associated TCR beta chains were found to be more clonally expanded and to have lower generation probabilities than equally common non-associated chains. Some IMGT-functional V segments, including TRBV6-2 and TRBV6-3, could not be distinguished by the 87-base-pair reads and were therefore excluded. The study listed approximately 150 TCR beta chains as associated with cytomegalovirus. A few of the identified cytomegalovirus-associated TCR beta chains were confirmed in vitro to be specific for cytomegalovirus antigens. Cytomegalovirus status was reported to be diagnosed by the classifier with high specificity and sensitivity in both the original and validation cohorts. A later analysis found that TCR association rates varied across HLA loci, with DRB1 alleles showing the most associated TCRs and HLA-C alleles the fewest. In this cohort, only TCR beta chains were sequenced, and detectable features were limited by the absence of alpha or paired-chain data. Because HLA typing was unavailable for some donors at each locus, only the typed subset was used in association tests. Sequencing depth was assumed to be roughly uniform across donors in the presence/absence analyses, though that assumption may not hold. The authors suggested that the approach could potentially be extended to other disease states and immunological phenotypes. Several of the top co-occurrence clusters appeared to be linked to parvovirus B19, influenza, CMV and Epstein-Barr virus, according to a later analysis. The sequencing pipeline was judged likely to have produced a cluster of highly shared sequence variants as a technical artifact. Because counts were too low, more than 15 rarely observed V segments, including chromosome 9 orphons, were left out of the earlier analysis of several hundred of the donors. Immune exposure information for the cohort was limited to CMV serostatus. Linkage disequilibrium might explain the correlated functional status among segregating V segments, but an unknown experimental factor could not be excluded. In an earlier analysis of about 550 of the donors, most TCR beta V segments were observed in productive rearrangements about 87% or about 30% of the time, broadly matching IMGT annotations. A further reported finding was that TCR beta sequences accurately predicted the HLA-A and HLA-B alleles for most subjects in the first cohort.

Receptor libraries were prepared by the immunoSEQ multiplex PCR assay. For the multiplex PCR, a mixture combining 60 forward primers for TCR Vbeta segments and 13 reverse primers for TCR Jbeta segments was used. The CDR3 region of rearranged TCR beta genes was amplified from genomic DNA by a multiplex PCR assay. The Illumina HiSeq System was used to sequence the amplified TCR beta libraries as 87-base-pair reads. Per the original workflow: In a later analysis, 77 million or so unique TCR beta chains were counted across the approximately 670 repertoires, and approximately 11 million of these chains were shared by at least two donors. Raw reads were error-corrected and collapsed into unique sequences by a nearest-neighbor algorithm in which closely related sequences were merged to remove PCR and sequencing errors. CDR3 sequences were aligned to IMGT reference sequences to assign V, D and J gene segments. For a sequence to be retained, a match of at least six nucleotides was required to both a V gene segment and a J gene segment. A rearrangement counted as productive if the CDR3 had no stop codons and remained in frame with V and J, and every other rearrangement counted as non-productive. Following IMGT convention, CDR3 was defined as the stretch from the second conserved V-encoded cysteine to the conserved J-encoded phenylalanine. The earlier analysis of approximately 590 of the donors excluded any sequence lacking an unambiguous match to a single V gene segment. In an earlier analysis of roughly 500 of the donors, V segments were called functional above 56.7% productive rearrangements and were called segregating when the between-donor standard deviation exceeded 5%. A statistical classification framework was built to diagnose cytomegalovirus status from the catalog of TCR beta chain sequences. In a later analysis, TCR nucleotide sequences were compared against IMGT/GENE-DB human TR gene sequences so that V and J genes could be assigned. In a later analysis, CDR3 sequences and most-parsimonious VDJ recombination scenarios were assigned using the TCRdist pipeline. In a later analysis, each TCR beta chain was defined by its CDR3 amino acid sequence together with its V-gene family, and reads lacking a unique V-gene family were excluded. As a way to deal with suspected cross-contamination and a sequencing artifact, a later analysis dropped approximately 590 nucleotide sequences that were highly shared and had low generation probability. A later analysis calculated a clonal expansion index for each public chain from normalized within-repertoire ranks of inferred template counts. Generation probabilities in a later analysis came from a VDJ recombination model fitted to out-of-frame rearrangements, and those results were checked against IGoR. In a later analysis, TCR-TCR, TCR-HLA and TCR-CMV co-occurrence was scored with hypergeometric tests, and a repertoire-size bias correction was applied to TCR pairs. In a later analysis, false discovery rates were estimated by permuting HLA or CMV assignments 20 times. In a later analysis, co-occurring TCRs were grouped with DBSCAN, and TCRdist sequence similarity was added when clustering was performed within HLA-allele-positive subsets. Repertoires with fewer than 30,000 or more than 120,000 public chains were left out of co-occurrence clustering, as were five repertoires with anomalous nucleotide sharing. TCRdb obtained this table from immuneACCESS and retained in-frame rearrangements with V and J assigned. These tables miss some clones; where compared with another copy, unresolved V genes account for less than half of the shortfall, and the remainder is unexplained. V, J and clone size are taken as reported in that table, and D and trimming were inferred from the DNA itself. The sample includes tens of thousands of clones, with roughly 87% observed a single time. 8% of the sample lies in the top ten.

As encoded in the germline V gene, CDR1 is SGHVS while CDR2 is FNYEAQ. Trimming removed 4 bases from V and 6 bases from J, leaving 7 bases between the germline ends. The CDR3 contains 11 residues, cysteine and phenylalanine counted. Only the CDR3 DNA stays, 33 bases, in frame from base 1. The cohort consisted of approximately 670 healthy bone marrow donors. At the time of sampling, all cohort members were nominally healthy, though unrecorded immune exposures were likely present. The donor tested CMV seropositive, placing the donor among the roughly 270 seropositive members of the cohort. Each donor provided a peripheral blood sample, and peripheral blood mononuclear cells were used for TCR beta sequencing. Genomic DNA extraction from the blood cell samples was performed with the Qiagen DNeasy Blood Extraction Kit.

The receptor comes from a woman aged 40 to 50 in good health and CMV-seropositive. This chain is built from TRBV7-6 and TRBJ2-7, with the D gene not confidently named. The sequenced sample consisted of PBMCs. The base sequence is TGTGCCAGCAGCTATCCTCCCGAGCAGTACTTC. This translates into CASSYPPEQYF.